Given below is one T cell receptor (beta chain) in context. Its target is not known. Alongside CTLA-4 blockade with ipilimumab, patients with chemo-refractory metastatic non-small-cell lung cancer received focal radiation. TCRdb keeps only in-frame clones here, not all; method: immunoSEQ multiplex PCR. The sample has around 80,000 clones, 70% to 80% seen once; the top ten hold roughly 10%. Germline V gene sequence: CDR1 SNHLY, CDR2 FYNNEI. The V end was cut by 2 bases, the J end by 3 bases, with 10 bases between. The length of the CDR3 is 14 residues. This sample was included in a study of radiotherapy plus CTLA-4 blockade in lung cancer. At the level of the study: With 31% of patients having disease control, objective responses were seen in roughly 18%.

Study-level results: After radiotherapy and ipilimumab, tumor-derived clones expanded in peripheral blood. Reports identified early blood T cell clone dynamics, with interferon-beta, as the best response predictor.

The chain is built from TRBV2 and TRBJ1-2; a possible D gene is TRBD1 (5 bases). The TCR comes from a human donor with non-small cell lung cancer whose response to radiotherapy plus ipilimumab could not be evaluated. The sample was peripheral blood, taken from a patient treated with radiotherapy plus ipilimumab. In nucleotides, the CDR3 is TGTGCCAGCAGTGAACAGGGAAGTTACTATGGCTACACCTTC. It specifies CASSEQGSYYGYTF.